This TCR beta chain comes out of a study of cytomegalovirus exposure and HLA in healthy donors. Sequenced by immunoSEQ multiplex PCR; TCRdb stores in-frame clones only, minus some. The profile covers roughly 56,000 clones, with approximately 92% appearing a single time and roughly 1.1% taken by the ten largest. This CDR3 region has 14 residues. V dropped 6 bases and J dropped 2; count of bases not matched to a gene: 6. Germline CDR1 reads SNHLY; CDR2 reads FYNNEI. The rearrangement joins TRBV2 to TRBJ1-1, with TRBD1 matching 7 bases. The clonotype comes from a young man in good health and CMV-seronegative. Material: PBMCs. The CDR3 DNA sequence: TGTGCCAGCAGGGTCGACAGGGTCAACACTGAAGCTTTCTTT. It encodes CASRVDRVNTEAFF.